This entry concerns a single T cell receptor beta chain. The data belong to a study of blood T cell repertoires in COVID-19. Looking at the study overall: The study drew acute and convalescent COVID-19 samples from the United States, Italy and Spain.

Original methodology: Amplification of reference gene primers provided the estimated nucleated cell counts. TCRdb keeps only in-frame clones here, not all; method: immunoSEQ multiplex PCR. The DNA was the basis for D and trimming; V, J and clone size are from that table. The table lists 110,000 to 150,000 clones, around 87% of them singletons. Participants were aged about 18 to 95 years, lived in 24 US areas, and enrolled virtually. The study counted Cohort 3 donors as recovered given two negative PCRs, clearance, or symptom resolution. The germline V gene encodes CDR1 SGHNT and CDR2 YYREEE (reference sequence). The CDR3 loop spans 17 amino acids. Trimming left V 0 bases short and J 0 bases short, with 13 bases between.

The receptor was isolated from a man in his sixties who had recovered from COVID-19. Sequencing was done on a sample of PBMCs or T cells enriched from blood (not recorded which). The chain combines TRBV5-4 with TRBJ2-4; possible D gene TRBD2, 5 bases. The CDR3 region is CASSLAPGSLAKNIQYF. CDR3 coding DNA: TGTGCCAGCAGCTTGGCGCCGGGATCTCTAGCCAAAAACATTCAGTACTTC.